This T cell receptor (beta chain) was sequenced in a study of T-cell reconstitution after alpha-beta-depleted transplantation in children. The table lists this clonotype with a few counts. The germline CDR1 and CDR2 sequences are SGHTA and FQGTGA. CDR3 length equals 16 residues. Trimming shortened V by 1 base and J by 7 bases, and 17 bases separated the two germline ends. Preparation of the TCRbeta library was carried out with unique molecular identifiers. In TCRdb, the PCR reads were re-called with MiXCR into one record per CDR3 protein. This sample carries 640,000 or so distinct CDR3 sequences, over 15% of them seen once, and the ten largest clones take approximately 1%.

Sequences were derived from PBMCs from the stem cell graft donor, sampled from the stem cell graft. The origin of this receptor is a human donor who donated a stem cell graft to a child with acute myeloid leukemia. V and J are TRBV7-3 and TRBJ2-4; weak D call: TRBD2 (6 bases). The CDR3 DNA sequence: TGTGCCAGCAGCTTAAGGGGAGGCGAAGACGGGAACATTCAGTACTTC. It yields the protein CASSLRGGEDGNIQYF.